One and the same sample provided the 20 T cell receptor beta chains below, sequenced in a study of blood T cell repertoires in COVID-19. The repertoire was sequenced with immunoSEQ multiplex PCR; TCRdb's copy has only in-frame clones and lacks some. The sample contains 100,000 or so clones, around 73% of which appear only once. The sample consisted of peripheral blood. The receptors come from a man aged 60 to 75 with active or convalescent COVID-19.

The V call is TRBV24-1, the J call TRBJ2-1; 11 bases are a match to TRBD2. Germline V gene lookup returns CDR1 KGHDR and CDR2 SFDVKD. Trimming removed 2 bases from V and 0 bases from J; junction bases left unmatched: 8. There are 19 residues in the CDR3. DNA for the CDR3: TGTGCCACCAGTGATTCTTCCGGGACTAGCGGAAGCTCCTACAATGAGCAGTTCTTC. It specifies CATSDSSGTSGSSYNEQFF.

About this clone itself: Other DNA sequences in the sample encode the same CDR3. The chain recombines TRBV5-1 with TRBJ2-3; a possible D gene is TRBD2 (6 bases). CDR3 length: 15 residues. The V and J ends lost 0 bases and 0 bases respectively, with 8 bases between them. Germline lookup yields CDR1 SGHRS and CDR2 YFSETQ. CDR3 sequence: CASSLVGGSTDTQYF. The CDR3 DNA sequence: TGCGCCAGCAGCTTGGTCGGGGGAAGCACAGATACGCAGTATTTT.

This chain uses TRBV2 with TRBJ2-7, with D perhaps TRBD2 (6 bases). Trimming cost V 3 bases and J 7 bases, with 19 bases left between them. The germline V gene encodes CDR1 SNHLY and CDR2 FYNNEI. This CDR3 is built from 15 residues. The CDR3 nucleotides are TGTGCCAGCAGTGACGGTTTCTCTACGGCGGGGGAGCAGTACGTC. Encoded protein: CASSDGFSTAGEQYV.

The chain recombines TRBV3-1 (or the pseudogene TRBV3-2) with TRBJ2-5, with 15 bases lining up with TRBD2. The CDR3 is 16 residues long. Germline lookup yields CDR1 LGHDT and CDR2 YNNKEL (reference sequence). The V segment lost 6 bases and the J segment 5 bases; nucleotides outside the gene matches: 7. CDR3 sequence reads: CASRGLAGGGGETQYF. DNA of the CDR3: TGTGCCAGCAGGGGACTAGCGGGAGGTGGGGGGGAGACCCAGTACTTC.

The rearrangement links TRBV5-5 to TRBJ2-7; 9 nucleotides align to TRBD1. The CDR3 sequence is 14 residues long. V lost 0 bases, J lost 9 bases, and 7 bases stayed unmatched. Germline V lookup: CDR1 SGHKS, CDR2 YYEKEE (reference sequence). The CDR3 protein is CASSLGDRGKVQYF. The CDR3 DNA follows: TGTGCCAGCAGCTTGGGTGACAGGGGGAAGGTGCAGTACTTC.

CDR3 protein: CASGEGLEQFF. CDR3 DNA: TGTGCCAGCGGAGAGGGATTGGAGCAGTTCTTC. The chain uses TRBV18 and TRBJ2-1; tentatively, D is TRBD2 (5 bases). CDR1 KGHSH and CDR2 LQKENI come from the germline V gene. V was pared by 8 bases and J by 10 bases, with 12 bases between. The CDR3 totals 11 residues.

V is TRBV4-3 and J is TRBJ2-1; 8 nucleotides align to TRBD2. The CDR3 is 16 residues long. Germline V lookup: CDR1 LGHNA, CDR2 YSLEER. Trimming cost V 0 bases and J 8 bases; bases outside gene matches: 9. The CDR3 sequence is CASSQELSGRWDEQFF. The CDR3, as DNA: TGCGCCAGCAGCCAAGAACTAAGCGGGAGATGGGATGAGCAGTTCTTC.

V and J are TRBV7-2 and TRBJ2-3, with a possible D match to TRBD2 (5 bases). Per germline, CDR1 SGHTA and CDR2 FQGNSA. CDR3 length equals 14 residues. Trimming left V 5 bases short and J 1 base short, with 10 bases between. CDR3 loop: CASSRDVGTDTQYF. CDR3 coding DNA: TGTGCCAGCAGCCGGGATGTAGGCACAGATACGCAGTATTTT. Complete variable domain (other parts from reference TRBV7-2 and TRBJ2-3): GAGVSQSPSNKVTEKGKDVELRCDPISGHTALYWYRQSLGQGLEFLIYFQGNSAPDKSGLPSDRFSAERTGGSVSTLTIQRTQQEDSAVYLCASSRDVGTDTQYFGPGTRLTVL.

This chain uses TRBV13 with TRBJ2-3; 9 positions agree with TRBD1. The CDR3 covers 17 residues. The V gene end was trimmed by 5 bases and the J gene end by 2 bases; junction bases not matched to a gene: 11. Germline V gene lookup returns CDR1 PRHDT and CDR2 FYEKMQ (reference sequence). CDR3 loop: CASSQGQGQGSTDTQYF. DNA for the CDR3: TGTGCCAGCAGCCAGGGACAGGGTCAGGGCTCCACAGATACGCAGTATTTT.

The sample holds a few counts of this clone. V is TRBV9 and J is TRBJ1-6; 7 bases fit TRBD1. The CDR3 extends over 14 amino acids. Germline V lookup: CDR1 SGDLS, CDR2 YYNGEE. V shed 5 bases and J 10 bases; nucleotides not matched to a gene: 9. CDR3 in amino acids: CASSRQGEGSPLHF. The CDR3 DNA reads as TGTGCCAGCAGTCGACAGGGAGAGGGATCACCCCTCCACTTT. The full variable domain, in which reference TRBV9 and TRBJ1-6 provide the parts outside the CDR3, is DSGVTQTPKHLITATGQRVTLRCSPRSGDLSVYWYQQSLDQGLQFLIQYYNGEERAKGNILERFSAQQFPDLHSELNLSSLELGDSALYFCASSRQGEGSPLHFGNGTRLTVT.

The J gene is TRBJ2-6, the V gene TRBV11-3; no clear D. V was pared by 5 bases and J by 0 bases, with 11 bases between. This CDR3 region has 16 residues. Germline CDR1 SGHNT, CDR2 YENEEA. CDR3 loop: CASSTKQLSGANVLTF. The CDR3 DNA sequence: TGTGCCAGCAGCACCAAACAGCTCTCTGGGGCCAACGTCCTGACTTTC.

V is TRBV6-5 and J is TRBJ1-6, with 7 positions matching TRBD1. Germline lookup yields CDR1 MNHEY and CDR2 SVGAGI. With 4 bases clipped from V and 13 bases from J, the junction kept 13 bases outside the gene matches. This CDR3 is 15 amino acids long. The CDR3 DNA is TGTGCCAGCAGTTTCCAAGGGGGCGTTGACTCCCCCCTCCACTTT. The encoded protein is CASSFQGGVDSPLHF.

The chain uses TRBV5-1 and TRBJ1-4; no clear D gene. V dropped 6 bases and J dropped 6 bases, with 21 bases sitting between them. Looked up from germline, CDR1 is SGHRS and CDR2 is YFSETQ. CDR3 length: 16 amino acids. CDR3 coding DNA: TGCGCCAGCACCCGAACAACCCCTCGCCCGCATGAAAAACTGTTTTTT. This sequence encodes CASTRTTPRPHEKLFF.

This clone was recorded only once. The J gene is TRBJ2-7, the V gene TRBV7-9, with TRBD2 matching 7 bases. Losses at the gene ends were 5 bases for V and 6 bases for J; bases not matched to a gene: 10. The CDR3 has 14 residues. Germline CDR1 is SEHNR and CDR2 is FQNEAQ (reference sequence). The CDR3 region has the DNA TGTGCCAGCAGCCCACCGGGTCCGGGGGGCGAGCAGTACTTC. Its translation: CASSPPGPGGEQYF.

The chain combines TRBV29-1 with TRBJ2-2; D unresolved. This CDR3 is 14 amino acids long. The germline V gene encodes CDR1 SQVTM and CDR2 ANQGSEA. Between the trimmed V and J ends, which lost 6 bases and 0 bases, there was a span of 11 bases. The CDR3 region has the DNA TGCAGCGTCGGAGAGTCCGCGAACACCGGGGAGCTGTTTTTT. It yields the protein CSVGESANTGELFF.

The V gene is TRBV7-9, the J gene TRBJ2-1, with 10 bases matching TRBD2. The germline V gene encodes CDR1 SEHNR and CDR2 FQNEAQ (reference sequence). V shed 11 bases, J shed 2 bases, and the junction held 9 bases outside the gene matches. The CDR3 is made up of 15 amino acids. CDR3 coding DNA: TGTGCCGCGAGAACTAGCGGGAACACCTACAATGAGCAGTTCTTC. Amino acids: CAARTSGNTYNEQFF.

This clone was found once. The chain joins TRBV7-2 to TRBJ1-2, with 10 bases fitting TRBD1. Germline V gene data show CDR1 as SGHTA and CDR2 as FQGNSA. The CDR3 is made up of 14 amino acids. V shed 0 bases, J shed 8 bases, and the junction held 3 bases outside the gene matches. The CDR3 nucleotides read TGTGCCAGCAGCTTAGCCTCGGGACAGGGGGGCTACACCTTC. Translated: CASSLASGQGGYTF. Combining the CDR3 with reference TRBV7-2 and TRBJ1-2 gives the whole variable domain GAGVSQSPSNKVTEKGKDVELRCDPISGHTALYWYRQSLGQGLEFLIYFQGNSAPDKSGLPSDRFSAERTGGSVSTLTIQRTQQEDSAVYLCASSLASGQGGYTFGSGTRLTVV.

This rearrangement joins TRBV3-1 (or the pseudogene TRBV3-2) to TRBJ2-1; 15 bases line up with TRBD2. The CDR3 loop spans 16 amino acids. Trimming cost V 4 bases and J 7 bases; bases outside gene matches: 5. The germline gives CDR1 LGHDT, CDR2 YNNKEL (reference sequence). CDR3 protein: CASSPGLAGGGNEQFF. The CDR3 nucleotides are TGTGCCAGCAGCCCGGGACTAGCGGGAGGTGGGAATGAGCAGTTCTTC.

This clone was observed a single time. The chain is built from TRBV7-2 and TRBJ1-3; D is unclear. The CDR3 runs to 15 residues. V lost 5 bases and J lost 2, with 13 bases in between. In germline, CDR1 is SGHTA, CDR2 FQGNSA. CDR3 nucleotide sequence: TGTGCCAGCAGCCTATCCCCCCCAACTGGAAACACCATATATTTT. This codes for CASSLSPPTGNTIYF. Combining the CDR3 with reference TRBV7-2 and TRBJ1-3 gives the whole variable domain GAGVSQSPSNKVTEKGKDVELRCDPISGHTALYWYRQSLGQGLEFLIYFQGNSAPDKSGLPSDRFSAERTGGSVSTLTIQRTQQEDSAVYLCASSLSPPTGNTIYFGEGSWLTVV.

The rearrangement joins TRBV30 to TRBJ2-1, with 10 bases identical to TRBD2. The CDR3 loop spans 15 amino acids. V lost 0 bases and J lost 7; bases outside the gene matches: 6. Germline V gene lookup returns CDR1 GTSNPN and CDR2 SVGIG (reference sequence). CDR3 DNA sequence: TGTGCCTGGAGTGTCGGGACTAGCGTTGGGAATGAGCAGTTCTTC. Translating gives CAWSVGTSVGNEQFF.